This T cell receptor (beta chain) was sequenced during a study of read filtering for tumor transcriptome and immune sequencing (dated by TCRdb to about 2020). In the study overall: The cohort was composed of 17 to 20 male and some 13 female patients, with a mean age of approximately 72 years and an age range of roughly 45 to 85. By revised international staging, 8 or 9 patients were R-ISS I, 16 were R-ISS II and 7 were R-ISS III. Whole-transcriptome libraries were prepared with the TruSeq RNA Access Library Prep Kit after DNase treatment. TCR-region mapped reads per sample ranged from about 3.5 to 10.27 million with IR-seq versus only 85 to 1273 with RNA-seq. The study compared TCR repertoires from targeted immune repertoire sequencing and bulk whole-transcriptome sequencing run on the same bone marrow samples. A main aim was a read-filtering strategy for immune repertoire data, specifically whether clonotypes supported by a single read should be removed. Overall study outcomes, separate from this receptor: The sorted CD138-negative fraction was not purified T cells but a mixed bone marrow immune population. Single-read clonotypes made up roughly 81% of clonotypes but roughly 3.5% of total reads in IR-seq, and less than 75% of clonotypes and approximately 47% of reads in RNA-seq. Compared with RNA-seq, IR-seq captured clonotypes at much greater depth and more reliably, and a smaller IR-seq throughput was enough to identify most of the shared clonotypes. The correlation between IR-seq and RNA-seq shared clonotype proportions rose when single-read clonotypes were removed.

The Immunoverse kit was used to build TCR libraries from around 420 ng RNA, with molecular barcoded adaptors covering alpha/delta and beta/gamma chains. TCR library preparation used the same RNA that went into transcriptome sequencing. An Illumina HiSeq 4000 with 2 x 150 cycles was used to sequence the TCR libraries. Per the authors' processing: MiXCR aligned TCR reads to human V, D, J and C references and assembled the aligned reads into CDR3 clonotypes, with quality filtering and error correction included. The tcR package in R was used to analyze clonotype counts and gene usage diversity. Raw mapping reads were checked after the RNA-seq reads had been mapped by STAR aligner version 2.5.3a onto the human GRCh37 genome. To test the effect of sequencing depth on detected clonotypes, IR-seq fastq files were randomly downsampled using Seqtk 1.3. TCRdb reprocessed the public reads (quality trimming at Q25 with fastp, clone calling with MiXCR) and kept in-frame beta chains. When rows share a CDR3 protein, they turn into one entry using the most common DNA and genes. The V and J calls follow TCRdb's processing rather than the paper's. The sample yields over 15,000 distinct CDR3 sequences; approximately 20% were counted once. The leading ten clones occupy less than 25% of the sample.

V is cut by 7 bases and J by 2 bases, and the space between the germline ends is 14 bases. There are 14 amino acids in the CDR3, from cysteine to phenylalanine inclusive. The entry retains the CDR3 DNA only, 42 bases that are in frame from base 1. CDR1 and CDR2 (MDHEN, SYDVKM) derive from the germline V gene. Every patient had bone marrow sampled at the time of active disease. Bone marrow mononuclear cells were isolated by Ficoll-Hypaque density gradient centrifugation. Myeloma plasma cells were removed and CD138-negative cells were obtained by negative selection following labeling with CD138 magnetic microbeads on a MACS separator. Flow cytometry with CD138 antibodies on an Attune NxT was used to check how pure the isolated cells were. TRIzol reagent was used to extract total RNA, and a NanoDrop spectrophotometer was used to quantify the extracted RNA. Paired RNA-seq and IR-seq were performed on each patient's CD138-negative bone marrow sample.

About this clonotype itself: No antigen is known for it. Within one base of it there is no much larger clone, and no base qualities were kept.

This TCR came from a donor aged 40 or older with multiple myeloma. Specimen: a population of CD138-negative cells sorted from bone marrow. The sample's cell subset or site label is to be understood as: bone marrow mononuclear cells depleted of CD138+ plasma/myeloma cells by negative magnetic selection. Recombination connected TRBV28 to TRBJ2-5, with the D gene possibly TRBD1 or TRBD2, each one fitting 5 bases. The CDR3 here reads CASTRGGAQETQYF. The bases read TGTGCCAGCACCCGGGGCGGAGCACAAGAGACCCAGTACTTC.